These 5 T cell receptor beta chains originate from one sample sequenced in a study of cytomegalovirus exposure and HLA in healthy donors. Primers for the PCR totalled 60 Vbeta and 13 Jbeta. Produced via immunoSEQ multiplex PCR; TCRdb's table is partial and in-frame only. The table has approximately 150,000 clones, 65% to 70% seen once; the top ten hold around 9.3%. The sequenced material came from PBMCs. Source of these receptors: a man younger than 40 in good health and CMV-seropositive.

The chain employs TRBV2 and TRBJ2-5; 9 nucleotides match TRBD2. The end of the DNA fits TRBJ2-7 better, so the J call may be wrong. This CDR3 comprises 12 residues. Germline V gene data show CDR1 as SNHLY and CDR2 as FYNNEI. This chain's CDR3 is CAGASGNYEQYF. The CDR3 nucleotides read TGTGCCGGAGCTAGCGGGAATTACGAGCAGTACTTC.

The chain is built from TRBV7-2 and TRBJ1-2; 8 bases are a match to TRBD1. The length of the CDR3 is 16 residues. Germline CDR1 reads SGHTA; CDR2 reads FQGNSA. V dropped 6 bases and J dropped 0; count of bases not matched to a gene: 9. CDR3 sequence: CASSRSGTGANYGYTF. The CDR3 DNA sequence: TGTGCCAGCAGTCGGAGTGGGACAGGAGCTAACTATGGCTACACCTTC.

The CDR3 DNA reads as TGTGCCAGCAGTTACTCAGGCGGGGAGTACACTGAAGCTTTCTTT. It translates to CASSYSGGEYTEAFF. The chain is built from TRBV6-5 and TRBJ1-1; D ambiguous. The V and J ends lost 0 bases and 3 bases respectively, with 11 bases between them. CDR1 is MNHEY and CDR2 is SVGAGI in the germline V gene. This CDR3 has 15 amino acids.

V usage is TRBV7-2 and J usage is TRBJ1-3, with 12 nucleotides matching TRBD1. After removal of 2 bases from V and 8 bases from J, the junction contained 10 bases not matched to a gene. There are 17 residues in the CDR3. Germline V gene data show CDR1 as SGHTA and CDR2 as FQGNSA. CDR3 sequence reads: CASSLTSPGTGGYTIYF. The CDR3 nucleotides read TGTGCCAGCAGCTTAACTAGCCCCGGGACAGGGGGCTACACCATATATTTT.

The CDR3: CASRRQGSYNEQFF. CDR3 nucleotides: TGTGCCAGCCGAAGACAGGGCTCCTACAATGAGCAGTTCTTC. The rearrangement joins TRBV6-5 to TRBJ2-1; TRBD1 agrees at 7 bases. The junction had 4 bases not matched to a gene; V was cut back by 8 bases and J by 0 bases. CDR1 and CDR2 from the germline V gene are MNHEY and SVGAGI. CDR3 length: 14 amino acids.